This T cell receptor (beta chain) was observed in a study of CD8+CD57+ T cells in acquired aplastic anemia. Study information: Each DNA sample taken from sorted CD4+ and CD8+ cells came to about 3 ug on average. Healthy donors averaged approximately 10 million reads for CD4+ cells.

In the case of this clonotype: Its antigen is unknown.

The CDR3 consists of 15 residues. Germline V lookup: CDR1 MNHEY, CDR2 SVGEGT. V gave up 2 bases and J gave up 5 bases, with 15 bases separating them. Study outcomes and limitations: Approximately 30 CD8+ CDR3 sequences were shared between patients and controls.

Genomic DNA acted as the template from which TCR beta VDJ combination and CDR3 sequence profiling were carried out. Using its own MiXCR run on the reads, TCRdb lists one record per CDR3 protein. The repertoire consists of some 240,000 distinct CDR3 sequences, with roughly 35% occurring once and the leading ten covering roughly 1.1%. This clonotype was sampled from a human donor in good health, serving as a control. V usage is TRBV6-2 or TRBV6-3 and J usage is TRBJ1-1; possibly TRBD1 for D (6 bases). Sample: sorted CD4+, CD8+, or CD8+CD57+ T cells (not recorded which) from PBMCs. The CDR3 region has the DNA TGTGCCAGCAGTTACGGCTACCGAGGGGGGACTGAAGCTTTCTTT. As protein: CASSYGYRGGTEAFF.